This entry lists 26 T cell receptor beta chains sequenced from one sample in a study of control samples from healthy donors and cancer patients. Repertoires were generated with immunoSEQ multiplex PCR, while TCRdb's copy carries only in-frame clones and drops some. The sample comprises about 72,000 clones, approximately 92% of which are singletons, and about 5.6% rests with the top ten. The specimen sequenced was blood. The receptors originated from a woman in her sixties in good health.

This chain joins TRBV4-1 and TRBJ2-5, with D tentatively TRBD2 (5 bases). The length of the CDR3 is 14 residues. V lost 4 bases to trimming and J lost 4 bases, with 13 bases between them. CDR1 MGHRA and CDR2 YSYEKL come from the germline V gene. This CDR3 reads CASSPTRVRETQYF. DNA for the CDR3: TGCGCCAGCAGCCCCACTAGGGTACGAGAGACCCAGTACTTC.

This rearrangement joins TRBV24-1 to TRBJ1-2, with 9 nucleotides matching TRBD1. V trimming: 4 bases; J trimming: 4 bases; junction bases outside the gene matches: 6. CDR1 and CDR2 from the germline V gene are KGHDR and SFDVKD. The CDR3 runs to 15 residues. The DNA of the CDR3 is TGTGCCACCAGTGACCCGGGACAGGGCTTCTATGGCTACACCTTC. This gives the protein CATSDPGQGFYGYTF.

The chain is built from TRBV2 and TRBJ1-1; D gene uncertain. This CDR3 comprises 13 residues. Germline V gene lookup returns CDR1 SNHLY and CDR2 FYNNEI. Between the trimmed V and J ends, which lost 6 bases and 0 bases, there was a span of 8 bases. The DNA of the CDR3 is TGTGCCAGCAGGATCTTTTTGAACACTGAAGCTTTCTTT. This encodes CASRIFLNTEAFF.

J is TRBJ2-3 and V is TRBV24-1; TRBD1 matches at 10 bases. V dropped 3 bases and J dropped 3; count of bases not matched to a gene: 2. CDR3 size: 15 residues. Germline CDR1 and CDR2: KGHDR and SFDVKD. The CDR3 bases are TGTGCCACCAGTGATCCGGGACAGGGGACAGATACGCAGTATTTT. It codes for CATSDPGQGTDTQYF.

The chain couples TRBV19 to TRBJ1-1; no clear D. The CDR3 totals 13 residues. Trimming stripped 3 bases from V and 1 base from J, with 6 bases between. The germline V gene encodes CDR1 LNHDA and CDR2 SQIVND (reference sequence). CDR3 coding DNA: TGTGCCAGTAGTATTACGCAGAACACTGAAGCTTTCTTT. This codes for CASSITQNTEAFF.

Regarding this clone: One end of the junction fails to match germline, which may point to a read error. The CDR3 sequence: CASSPLSSSETQYF. The CDR3 bases are TGTGCCAGCTCGCCACTCTCGAGTAGCGAGACCCAGTACTTC. V gene TRBV18 combines with J gene TRBJ2-5; D ambiguous. The V gene's germline CDR1 is KGHSH and CDR2 LQKENI. The CDR3 runs to 14 residues.

The J gene is TRBJ2-5, the V gene TRBV28; D is unresolved. Germline-derived CDR1 and CDR2 are MDHEN and SYDVKM. V was cut by 6 bases and J by 14 bases, with 16 bases left in between. The CDR3 runs 11 residues. The CDR3: CASRTGLLSYF. The CDR3 DNA follows: TGTGCCAGCAGGACTGGTCTCCTAAGTTACTTC.

This chain links TRBV28 with TRBJ2-5; 11 bases are a match to TRBD1. The length of the CDR3 is 17 residues. J was trimmed by 4 bases and V by 1 base; bases with no gene match: 8. Germline assignment: CDR1 MDHEN and CDR2 SYDVKM. For the CDR3, the DNA is TGTGCCAGCAGTTTATATGGGGGACAGGGGGTGGGAGAGACCCAGTACTTC. This encodes CASSLYGGQGVGETQYF.

This clone was seen once. The chain employs TRBV30 and TRBJ1-3; the D is unclear. CDR1 is GTSNPN, CDR2 SVGIG, per germline (reference sequence). Trimming shortened V by 7 bases and J by 1 base, and 8 bases separated the two germline ends. This CDR3 has 12 residues. The chain's CDR3 is CAFRVSGNTIYF. The CDR3 nucleotides read TGTGCCTTTAGAGTTTCTGGAAACACCATATATTTT. Using reference TRBV30 and TRBJ1-3 for the parts outside the CDR3, the full variable domain is SQTIHQWPATLVQPVGSPLSLECTVEGTSNPNLYWYRQAAGRGLQLLFYSVGIGQISSEVPQNLSASRPQDRQFILSSKKLLLSDSGFYLCAFRVSGNTIYFGEGSWLTVV.

This rearrangement joins TRBV15 to TRBJ1-5; tentatively, D is TRBD1 (5 bases). The CDR3 sequence is 15 residues long. The germline V gene has CDR1 LNHNV and CDR2 YYDKDF (reference sequence). Trimming cost V 0 bases and J 3 bases, with 9 bases left between them. CDR3 nucleotides: TGTGCCACCAGCAGAGATGGGGCTCTCAATCAGCCCCAGCATTTT. It codes for CATSRDGALNQPQHF.

The V gene is TRBV10-2, the J gene TRBJ2-1; possibly TRBD1 or TRBD2 for D (6 bases each). CDR1 and CDR2 (germline): WSHSY, SAAADI. The length of the CDR3 is 16 residues. Trimming removed 6 bases from V and 8 bases from J, with 23 bases in between. CDR3 residues: CASSRGPPGRQDEQFF. Written as DNA, the CDR3 is TGCGCCAGCAGCCGGGGGCCGCCGGGACGACAGGATGAGCAGTTCTTC.

The chain couples TRBV6-5 to TRBJ1-4; a possible D gene is TRBD1 (5 bases). V gave up 7 bases and J gave up 0 bases, with 9 bases separating them. This CDR3 region has 14 residues. The V gene's germline CDR1 is MNHEY and CDR2 SVGAGI. In DNA form, the CDR3 reads TGTGCCAGCATGCGACAGCCAACTAATGAAAAACTGTTTTTT. Translation gives CASMRQPTNEKLFF.

This rearrangement joins TRBV18 to TRBJ1-2; 8 bases are shared with TRBD1. The J segment lost 8 bases and the V segment lost 4 bases, leaving 9 bases of the junction unmatched. Germline V gives CDR1 KGHSH, CDR2 LQKENI. This CDR3 spans 14 amino acids. The CDR3 protein is CASSLGAGGEGYTF. Written as DNA, the CDR3 is TGTGCCAGCTCACTAGGGGCAGGGGGCGAAGGCTACACCTTC.

The chain carries TRBV5-4 and TRBJ1-1, with 7 bases identical to TRBD1. Germline V gives CDR1 SGHNT, CDR2 YYREEE (reference sequence). With 6 bases clipped from V and 5 bases from J, the junction kept 7 bases outside the gene matches. This CDR3 has 13 amino acids. CDR3 DNA sequence: TGTGCCAGCAAGGGGGCAGGAGTTACTGAAGCTTTCTTT. It yields the protein CASKGAGVTEAFF.

The chain links TRBV9 to TRBJ1-2, with TRBD1 matching over 8 bases. The V gene's germline CDR1 is SGDLS and CDR2 YYNGEE. The length of the CDR3 is 14 residues. The trim removed 3 bases at V and 9 bases at J, leaving 10 bases unmatched. The CDR3 here is CASSAGGEYRSYTF. CDR3 sequence (DNA): TGTGCCAGCAGCGCAGGGGGCGAATATCGGAGCTACACCTTC.

The J gene is TRBJ1-1, the V gene TRBV7-2, with a weak D call TRBD1 (6 bases). Germline V CDR1 and CDR2: SGHTA, FQGNSA. The CDR3 consists of 18 residues. Trimming stripped 4 bases from V and 0 bases from J, with 21 bases between. CDR3 bases: TGTGCCAGCAGCTCGCGGAGCGCTTGGGGGGCCATGAACACTGAAGCTTTCTTT. It codes for CASSSRSAWGAMNTEAFF.

This rearrangement joins TRBV6-5 to TRBJ2-7, with a possible D match to TRBD1 (6 bases). Per the germline V gene, CDR1 is MNHEY and CDR2 is SVGAGI. The CDR3 is 14 amino acids. Trimming removed 0 bases at V and 5 bases at J, with 11 bases between. The CDR3 sequence: CASSYSTGLNEQYF. CDR3 sequence (DNA): TGTGCCAGCAGTTACTCGACAGGTTTAAACGAGCAGTACTTC.

Written as DNA, the CDR3 is TGTGCCAGCAGTCCTACTCCTTCCGGTGTCAGCTACACCTTC. It specifies CASSPTPSGVSYTF. The chain has TRBV2 and TRBJ1-2; no definite D call. CDR1 is SNHLY, CDR2 FYNNEI, per germline. V shed 5 bases and J shed 9 bases, with 19 bases lying between them. This CDR3 contains 14 residues.

The V call is TRBV11-1, the J call TRBJ2-1; TRBD1 or TRBD2 may be the D gene (6 bases each). The CDR3 runs to 14 residues. Deletions cut 5 bases from V and 9 bases from J, with 17 bases between. Germline V CDR1 and CDR2: SGHAT, FQDESV (reference sequence). The CDR3: CASSTLEGGLEQFF. Here the CDR3 DNA reads TGTGCCAGCAGCACGTTAGAGGGGGGCCTTGAGCAGTTCTTC.

This chain links TRBV7-9 with TRBJ2-1, with TRBD2 matching over 8 bases. Looked up from germline, CDR1 is SEHNR and CDR2 is FQNEAQ (reference sequence). V dropped 11 bases and J dropped 2; count of bases not matched to a gene: 8. The CDR3 has 14 amino acids. As DNA, the CDR3 is TGTGCCTGTCATAGCGGGAACACCTACAATGAGCAGTTCTTC. As protein: CACHSGNTYNEQFF.

The rearrangement uses TRBV6-5 and TRBJ2-2, with no clear D. Trimming stripped 6 bases from V and 5 bases from J, with 7 bases between. Germline CDR1 MNHEY, CDR2 SVGAGI. The CDR3 runs to 12 residues. CDR3 in DNA: TGTGCCAGCAGATACCAGACCGGGGAGCTGTTTTTT. This gives the protein CASRYQTGELFF.

The chain links TRBV5-1 to TRBJ2-7, with D tentatively TRBD2 (6 bases). V lost 2 bases and J lost 2, with 14 bases in between. Germline assignment: CDR1 SGHRS and CDR2 YFSETQ. CDR3 length equals 15 residues. The CDR3 DNA sequence: TGCGCCAGCAGCTTATCAGCGGGCCCTCCCTACGAGCAGTACTTC. Its translation: CASSLSAGPPYEQYF.

V is TRBV6-1 and J is TRBJ2-7; D gene unclear. The V gene lost 3 bases and the J gene lost 6 bases, with 15 bases spanning the gap. The germline gives CDR1 MNHNS, CDR2 SASEGT. This CDR3 region has 14 residues. The CDR3 sequence is CASSDPNLPSEQYF. CDR3 nucleotides: TGTGCCAGCAGTGACCCAAACCTCCCCTCCGAGCAGTACTTC.

This chain joins TRBV7-9 and TRBJ1-6, with TRBD1 matching 10 bases. Germline V gives CDR1 SEHNR, CDR2 FQNEAQ (reference sequence). This CDR3 comprises 15 residues. J gave up 8 bases and V 1 base, and 2 bases lay outside the gene matches. Here the CDR3 DNA reads TGTGCCAGCAGCTTAGGGGACAGGGGTTATTCACCCCTCCACTTT. Translation: CASSLGDRGYSPLHF.

The chain couples TRBV6-5 to TRBJ1-2; TRBD1 is a possible D gene (5 bases). Germline values: CDR1 MNHEY, CDR2 SVGAGI. CDR3 length: 13 residues. Trimming cost V 5 bases and J 2 bases, with 9 bases left between them. The CDR3 DNA reads TGTGCCAGCAGTCAGACAGAGAACTATGGCTACACCTTC. Protein: CASSQTENYGYTF.

The V call is TRBV28, the J call TRBJ2-3, with TRBD2 identical over 8 bases. The junction had 6 bases not matched to a gene; V was cut back by 1 base and J by 6 bases. The length of the CDR3 is 15 residues. The V gene's germline CDR1 is MDHEN and CDR2 SYDVKM. In DNA form, the CDR3 reads TGTGCCAGCAGTTTATCGGTAGCGGGGAGGGATACGCAGTATTTT. This gives the protein CASSLSVAGRDTQYF.